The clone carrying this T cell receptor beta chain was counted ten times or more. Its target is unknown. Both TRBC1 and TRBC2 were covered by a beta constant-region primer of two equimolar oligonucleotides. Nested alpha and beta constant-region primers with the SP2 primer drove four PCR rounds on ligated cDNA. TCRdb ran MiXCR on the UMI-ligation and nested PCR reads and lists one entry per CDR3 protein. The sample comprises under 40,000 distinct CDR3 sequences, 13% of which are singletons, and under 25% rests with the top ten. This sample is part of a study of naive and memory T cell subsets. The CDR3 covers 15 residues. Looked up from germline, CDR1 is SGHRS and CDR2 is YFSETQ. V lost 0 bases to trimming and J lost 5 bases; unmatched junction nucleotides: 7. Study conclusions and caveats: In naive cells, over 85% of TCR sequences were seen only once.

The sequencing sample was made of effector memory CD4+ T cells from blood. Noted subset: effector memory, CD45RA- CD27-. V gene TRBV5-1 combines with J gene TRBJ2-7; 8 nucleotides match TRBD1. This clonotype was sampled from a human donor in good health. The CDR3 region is CASSLDGQGVHEQYF. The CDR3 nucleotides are TGCGCCAGCAGCTTGGACGGACAGGGAGTCCACGAGCAGTACTTC.